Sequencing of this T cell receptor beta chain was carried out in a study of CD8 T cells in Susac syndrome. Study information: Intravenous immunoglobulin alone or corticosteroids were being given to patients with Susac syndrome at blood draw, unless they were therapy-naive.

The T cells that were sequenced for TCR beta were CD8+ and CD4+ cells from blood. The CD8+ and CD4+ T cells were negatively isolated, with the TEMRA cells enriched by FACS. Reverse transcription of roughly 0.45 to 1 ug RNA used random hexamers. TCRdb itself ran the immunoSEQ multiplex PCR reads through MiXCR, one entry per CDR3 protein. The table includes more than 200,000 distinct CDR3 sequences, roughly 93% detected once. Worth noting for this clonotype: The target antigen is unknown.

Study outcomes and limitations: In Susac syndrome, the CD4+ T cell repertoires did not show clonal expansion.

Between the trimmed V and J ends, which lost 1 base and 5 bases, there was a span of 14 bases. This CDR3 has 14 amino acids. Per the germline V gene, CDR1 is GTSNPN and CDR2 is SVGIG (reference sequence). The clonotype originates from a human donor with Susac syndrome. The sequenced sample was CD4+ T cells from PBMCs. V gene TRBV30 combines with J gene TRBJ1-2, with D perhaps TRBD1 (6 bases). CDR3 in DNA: TGTGCCTGGAGTGAAGGGGCGAGGGGGTATGGCTACACCTTC. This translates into CAWSEGARGYGYTF.